The entry below gives a single TCR beta chain sequence along with its context. What it recognizes is unknown. Unique molecular identifiers featured in how the TCRbeta library was prepared. MiXCR, run by TCRdb on the PCR reads, gives a single entry per CDR3 protein. The table lists 330,000 or so distinct CDR3 sequences, roughly a tenth of them singletons. Germline-derived CDR1 and CDR2 are LNHDA and SQIVND (reference sequence). Trimming stripped 3 bases from V and 0 bases from J, with 9 bases between. CDR3 length: 14 residues. The data derive from a study of T-cell reconstitution after alpha-beta-depleted transplantation in children. Regarding the study as a whole: Reportedly, only several hundred clones from non-depleted graft cells drove alpha-beta T-cell counts at about two months. For some patients, TCRbeta diversity was high at day 60 because of recipient T cells and thymic progenitors that survived. A year post-transplant, T-cell counts and diversity derived mostly from newly produced T cells.

The receptor comes from a boy younger than two with acute myeloid leukemia, due to receive a stem cell transplant. The sample consisted of PBMCs, taken before TCRalphabeta/CD19-depleted stem cell transplant. This rearrangement joins TRBV19 to TRBJ2-7, with D possibly being TRBD2 (6 bases). The chain's CDR3 is CASSIRGASYEQYF. The CDR3 DNA reads as TGTGCCAGTAGTATTCGCGGGGCCTCCTACGAGCAGTACTTC.